This TCR beta chain originates from a study of cytomegalovirus exposure and HLA in healthy donors. About the research overall: About 77 million unique TCRs from HLA-typed donors made up an early data release. Study results and caveats: HLA-A and HLA-B allele assignments for most subjects were reportedly predicted accurately using TCR beta sequences. Across donors, presence/absence analyses took sequencing depth to be roughly uniform. In vitro data verified a few CMV-associated chains as specific for CMV antigens.

Concerning this clone itself: Its antigen is not identified.

The PCR ran on 60 Vbeta and 13 Jbeta primers. Method: immunoSEQ multiplex PCR; TCRdb's copy keeps in-frame clones and lacks some. Altogether some 50,000 clones are present, around 72% being singletons, with the ten largest covering 22%. The CDR3 has 14 residues. The V and J ends lost 7 bases and 10 bases respectively, with 22 bases between them. Germline V gene lookup returns CDR1 ENHRY and CDR2 SYGVKD. The J gene is TRBJ1-2, the V gene TRBV10-3, with D maybe TRBD1 (6 bases). Sequencing used PBMCs. The clonotype originates from a woman between 45 and 60 years old in good health and CMV-seropositive. The DNA of the CDR3 is TGTGCCATCACCCCGGAGACAGGAATGCTTGTCTACACCTTC. This gives the protein CAITPETGMLVYTF.